This T cell receptor beta chain stems from a study of CD8 T cells in Susac syndrome. Germline V CDR1 and CDR2: DFQATT, SNEGSKA (reference sequence). The CDR3 runs 11 residues. V dropped 8 bases and J dropped 0 bases, with 8 bases sitting between them. An input of roughly 0.5 to 1 ug of RNA was subjected to reverse transcription using random hexamers. TCRdb itself ran the immunoSEQ multiplex PCR reads through MiXCR, one entry per CDR3 protein. The table includes 180,000 or so distinct CDR3 sequences, around 95% detected once. The sample taken for sequencing was CD4+ T cells from PBMCs. The chain couples TRBV20-1 to TRBJ2-7; a possible D gene is TRBD2 (5 bases). The clonotype originates from a human donor in good health. DNA for the CDR3: TGCAGTCTAGCTAACTCCTACGAGCAGTACTTC. Protein sequence: CSLANSYEQYF.